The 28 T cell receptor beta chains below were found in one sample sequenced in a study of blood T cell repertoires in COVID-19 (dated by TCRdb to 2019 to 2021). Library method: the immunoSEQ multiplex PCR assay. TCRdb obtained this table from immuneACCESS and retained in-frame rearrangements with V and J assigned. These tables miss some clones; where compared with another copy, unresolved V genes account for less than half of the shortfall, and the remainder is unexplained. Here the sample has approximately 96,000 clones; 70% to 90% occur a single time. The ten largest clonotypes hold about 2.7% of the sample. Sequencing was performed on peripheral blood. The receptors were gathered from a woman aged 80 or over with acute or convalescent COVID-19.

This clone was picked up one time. The CDR3 here is CASTPDRVQPQHF. DNA of the CDR3: TGTGCCAGCACCCCTGACAGGGTTCAGCCCCAGCATTTT. J is TRBJ1-5 and V is TRBV28, with 7 bases fitting TRBD1. CDR3 length: 13 amino acids. CDR1 is MDHEN, CDR2 SYDVKM, per germline. Trimming cost V 7 bases and J 6 bases; bases outside gene matches: 6. Complete variable domain (other parts from reference TRBV28 and TRBJ1-5): DVKVTQSSRYLVKRTGEKVFLECVQDMDHENMFWYRQDPGLGLRLIYFSYDVKMKEKGDIPEGYSVSREKKERFSLILESASTNQTSMYLCASTPDRVQPQHFGDGTRLSIL.

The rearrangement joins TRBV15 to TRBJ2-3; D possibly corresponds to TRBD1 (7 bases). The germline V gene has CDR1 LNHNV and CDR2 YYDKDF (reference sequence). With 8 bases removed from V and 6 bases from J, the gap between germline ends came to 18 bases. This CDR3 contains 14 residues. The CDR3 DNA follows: TGTGCCACCCAACAAACAGGGGCGGGGGATACGCAGTATTTT. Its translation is CATQQTGAGDTQYF.

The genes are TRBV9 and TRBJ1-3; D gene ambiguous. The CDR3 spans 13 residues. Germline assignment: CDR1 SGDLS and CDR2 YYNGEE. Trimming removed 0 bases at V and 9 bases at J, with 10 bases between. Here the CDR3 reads CASSVGQSPTIYF. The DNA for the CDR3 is TGTGCCAGCAGCGTAGGCCAGTCGCCCACCATATATTTT.

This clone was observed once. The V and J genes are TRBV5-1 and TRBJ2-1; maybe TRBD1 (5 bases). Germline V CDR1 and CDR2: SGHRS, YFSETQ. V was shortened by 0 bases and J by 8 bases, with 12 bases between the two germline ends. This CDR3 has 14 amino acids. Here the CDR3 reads CASSLGQRRDEQFF. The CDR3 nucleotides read TGCGCCAGCAGCTTGGGACAGCGTCGGGATGAGCAGTTCTTC.

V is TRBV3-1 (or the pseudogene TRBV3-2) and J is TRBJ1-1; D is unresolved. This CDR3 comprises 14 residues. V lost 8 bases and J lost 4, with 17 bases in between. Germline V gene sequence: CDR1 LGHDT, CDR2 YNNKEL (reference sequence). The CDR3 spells CASHLSGATTEAFF. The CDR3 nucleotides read TGTGCCAGCCACTTGAGCGGCGCGACCACTGAAGCTTTCTTT.

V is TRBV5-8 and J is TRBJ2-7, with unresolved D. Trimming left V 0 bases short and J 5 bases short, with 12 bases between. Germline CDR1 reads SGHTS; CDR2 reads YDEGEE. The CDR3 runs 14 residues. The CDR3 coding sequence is TGTGCCAGCAGCTTGGTCCGAGGATTCCACGAGCAGTACTTC. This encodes CASSLVRGFHEQYF.

The chain's CDR3 is CASSTRTDLNYGYTF. The CDR3 DNA reads TGTGCCAGCAGCACTAGGACAGACCTAAACTATGGCTACACCTTC. The gene calls are TRBV5-4 and TRBJ1-2; possible D gene TRBD1, 6 bases. The V and J ends lost 4 bases and 2 bases respectively, with 15 bases between them. The CDR3 runs to 15 residues. Germline CDR1 SGHNT, CDR2 YYREEE (reference sequence).

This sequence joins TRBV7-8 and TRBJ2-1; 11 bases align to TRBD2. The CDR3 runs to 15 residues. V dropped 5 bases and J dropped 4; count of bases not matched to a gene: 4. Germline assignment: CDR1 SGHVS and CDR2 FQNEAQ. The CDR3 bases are TGTGCCAGCAGCCCGAGACTAGCGGGGTACAATGAGCAGTTCTTC. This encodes CASSPRLAGYNEQFF.

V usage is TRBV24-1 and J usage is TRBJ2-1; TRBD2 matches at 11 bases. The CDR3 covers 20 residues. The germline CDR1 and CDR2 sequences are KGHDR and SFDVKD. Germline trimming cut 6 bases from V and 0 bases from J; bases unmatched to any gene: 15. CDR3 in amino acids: CATSPPRIAGGPGSYNEQFF. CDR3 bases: TGTGCCACCAGTCCTCCCCGGATAGCGGGAGGGCCAGGCTCCTACAATGAGCAGTTCTTC.

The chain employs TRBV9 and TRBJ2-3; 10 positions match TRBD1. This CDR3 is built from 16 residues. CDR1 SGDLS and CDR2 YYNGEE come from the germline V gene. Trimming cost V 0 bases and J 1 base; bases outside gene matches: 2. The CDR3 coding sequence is TGTGCCAGCAGCGTAGCCGGGACAGGGGGCACAGATACGCAGTATTTT. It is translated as CASSVAGTGGTDTQYF.

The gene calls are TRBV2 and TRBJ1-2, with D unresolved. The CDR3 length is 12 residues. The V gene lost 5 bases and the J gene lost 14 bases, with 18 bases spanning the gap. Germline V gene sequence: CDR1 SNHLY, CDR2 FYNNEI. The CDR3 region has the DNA TGTGCCAGCAGTCGGGATTCCCCGCAGTGGACCTTC. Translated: CASSRDSPQWTF.

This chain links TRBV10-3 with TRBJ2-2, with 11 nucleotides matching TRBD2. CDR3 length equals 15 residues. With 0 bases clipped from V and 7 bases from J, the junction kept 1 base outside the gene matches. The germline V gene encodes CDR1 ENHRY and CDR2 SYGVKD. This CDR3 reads CAISESGTSGGELFF. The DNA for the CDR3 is TGTGCCATCAGTGAGTCCGGGACTAGCGGCGGGGAGCTGTTTTTT.

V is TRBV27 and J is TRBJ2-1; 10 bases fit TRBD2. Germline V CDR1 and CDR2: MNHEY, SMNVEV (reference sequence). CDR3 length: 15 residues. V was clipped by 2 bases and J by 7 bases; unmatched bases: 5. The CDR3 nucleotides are TGTGCCAGCAGTTTACGAGCGGGGGGGCCGAATGAGCAGTTCTTC. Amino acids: CASSLRAGGPNEQFF.

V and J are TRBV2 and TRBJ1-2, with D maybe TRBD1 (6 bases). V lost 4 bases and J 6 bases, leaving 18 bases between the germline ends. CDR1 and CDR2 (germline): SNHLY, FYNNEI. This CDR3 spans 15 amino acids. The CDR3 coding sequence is TGTGCCAGCAGTGTTATCGGGGGGCCCCTGCATGGCTACACCTTC. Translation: CASSVIGGPLHGYTF.

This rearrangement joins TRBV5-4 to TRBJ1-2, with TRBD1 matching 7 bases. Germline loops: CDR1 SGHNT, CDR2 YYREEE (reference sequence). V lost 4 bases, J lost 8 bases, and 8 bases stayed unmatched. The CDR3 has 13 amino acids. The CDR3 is CASSPVQGGGYTF. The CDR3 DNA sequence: TGTGCCAGCAGCCCTGTTCAGGGGGGAGGCTACACCTTC. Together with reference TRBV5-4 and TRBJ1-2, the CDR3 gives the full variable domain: ETGVTQSPTHLIKTRGQQVTLRCSSQSGHNTVSWYQQALGQGPQFIFQYYREEENGRGNFPPRFSGLQFPNYSSELNVNALELDDSALYLCASSPVQGGGYTFGSGTRLTVV.

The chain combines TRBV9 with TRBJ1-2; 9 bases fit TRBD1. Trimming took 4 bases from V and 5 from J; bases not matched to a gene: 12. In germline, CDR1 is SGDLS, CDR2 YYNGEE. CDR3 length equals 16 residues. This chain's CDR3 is CASSPDPGQGRYGYTF. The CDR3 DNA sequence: TGTGCCAGCAGCCCCGACCCGGGACAGGGACGTTATGGCTACACCTTC. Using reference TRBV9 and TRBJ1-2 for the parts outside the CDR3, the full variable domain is DSGVTQTPKHLITATGQRVTLRCSPRSGDLSVYWYQQSLDQGLQFLIQYYNGEERAKGNILERFSAQQFPDLHSELNLSSLELGDSALYFCASSPDPGQGRYGYTFGSGTRLTVV.

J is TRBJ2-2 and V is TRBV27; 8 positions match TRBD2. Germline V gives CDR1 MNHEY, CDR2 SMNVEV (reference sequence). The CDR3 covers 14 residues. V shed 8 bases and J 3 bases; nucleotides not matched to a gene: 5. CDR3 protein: CASSSGSYTGELFF. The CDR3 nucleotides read TGTGCCAGCTCCAGCGGGAGTTACACCGGGGAGCTGTTTTTT.

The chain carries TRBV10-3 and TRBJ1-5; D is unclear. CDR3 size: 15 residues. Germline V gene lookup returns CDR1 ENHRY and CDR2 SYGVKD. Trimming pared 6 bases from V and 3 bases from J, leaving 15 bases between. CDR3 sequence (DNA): TGTGCCATCAGCGAGACGCCCGGTGACAATCAGCCCCAGCATTTT. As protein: CAISETPGDNQPQHF.

For the CDR3, the DNA is TGTGCCAGCAGCTTAGAAGGGGCGGGGGAAAAACTGTTTTTT. Its protein product is CASSLEGAGEKLFF. The genes are TRBV7-9 and TRBJ1-4, with a weak D call TRBD1 (5 bases). This CDR3 spans 14 amino acids. The V gene lost 1 base and the J gene lost 8 bases, with 11 bases spanning the gap. CDR1 is SEHNR, CDR2 FQNEAQ, per germline (reference sequence).

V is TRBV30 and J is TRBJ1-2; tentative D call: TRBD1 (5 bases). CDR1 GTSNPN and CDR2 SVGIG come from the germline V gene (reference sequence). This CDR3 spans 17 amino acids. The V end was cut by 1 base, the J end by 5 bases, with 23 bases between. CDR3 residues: CAWSAGSRQPSGYGYTF. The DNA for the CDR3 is TGTGCCTGGAGTGCAGGGTCCCGCCAGCCCTCTGGGTATGGCTACACCTTC.

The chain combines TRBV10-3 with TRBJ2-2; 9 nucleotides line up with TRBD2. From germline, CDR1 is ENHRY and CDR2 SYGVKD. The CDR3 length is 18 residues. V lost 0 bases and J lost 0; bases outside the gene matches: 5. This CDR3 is CAISESRSGGTNTGELFF. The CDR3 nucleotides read TGTGCCATCAGTGAGTCCCGGAGCGGGGGGACGAACACCGGGGAGCTGTTTTTT.

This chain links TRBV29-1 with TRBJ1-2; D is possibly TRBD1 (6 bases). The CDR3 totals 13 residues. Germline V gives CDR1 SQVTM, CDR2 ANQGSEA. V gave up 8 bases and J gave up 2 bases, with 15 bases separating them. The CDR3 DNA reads TGCAGCTCTGGCGGGGGGGGCAACTATGGCTACACCTTC. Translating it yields CSSGGGGNYGYTF.

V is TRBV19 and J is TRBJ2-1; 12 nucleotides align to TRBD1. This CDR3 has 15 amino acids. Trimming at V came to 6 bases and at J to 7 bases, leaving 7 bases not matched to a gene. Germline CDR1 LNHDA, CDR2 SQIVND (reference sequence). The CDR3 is CASRTGQGARNEQFF. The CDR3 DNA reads TGTGCCAGTAGAACGGGACAGGGGGCTCGGAATGAGCAGTTCTTC.

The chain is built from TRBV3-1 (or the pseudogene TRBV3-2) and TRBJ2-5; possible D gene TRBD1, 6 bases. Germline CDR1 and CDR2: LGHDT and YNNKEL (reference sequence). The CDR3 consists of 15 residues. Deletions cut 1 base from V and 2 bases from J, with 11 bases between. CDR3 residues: CASSQGIQGQETQYF. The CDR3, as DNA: TGTGCCAGCAGCCAAGGGATCCAGGGGCAAGAGACCCAGTACTTC.

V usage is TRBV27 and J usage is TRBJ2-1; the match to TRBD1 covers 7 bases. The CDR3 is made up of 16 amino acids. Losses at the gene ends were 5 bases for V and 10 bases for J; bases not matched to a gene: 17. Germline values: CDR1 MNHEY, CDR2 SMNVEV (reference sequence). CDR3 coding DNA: TGTGCCAGCAGTCCCTTCGGGTTGACAGGGACGGGCGAGCAGTTCTTC. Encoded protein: CASSPFGLTGTGEQFF.

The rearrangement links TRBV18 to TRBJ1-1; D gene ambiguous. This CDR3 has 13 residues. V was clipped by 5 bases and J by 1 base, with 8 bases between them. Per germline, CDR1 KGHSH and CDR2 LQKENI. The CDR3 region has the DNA TGTGCCAGCTCAACAAGTCCGAACACTGAAGCTTTCTTT. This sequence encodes CASSTSPNTEAFF.

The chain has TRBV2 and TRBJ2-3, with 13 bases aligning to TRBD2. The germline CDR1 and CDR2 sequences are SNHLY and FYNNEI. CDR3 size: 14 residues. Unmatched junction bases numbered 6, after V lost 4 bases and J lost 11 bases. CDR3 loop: CASSGTSGGIVQYF. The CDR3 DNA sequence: TGTGCCAGCAGTGGGACTAGCGGGGGAATAGTGCAGTATTTT.

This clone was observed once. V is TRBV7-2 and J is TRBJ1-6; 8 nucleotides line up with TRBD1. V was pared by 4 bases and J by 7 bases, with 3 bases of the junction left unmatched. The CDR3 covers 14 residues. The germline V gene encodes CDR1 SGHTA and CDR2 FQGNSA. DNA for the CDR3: TGTGCCAGCAGCTCTGGGACAGGAAATTCACCCCTCCACTTT. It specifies CASSSGTGNSPLHF.